This T cell receptor beta chain stems from a study of blood T cell repertoires in COVID-19. Study overall: Acute-phase and convalescent COVID-19 samples originated in the United States, Italy and Spain.

As handled by the study authors: Amplifying reference gene primers gave estimates of nucleated cell counts. Libraries were prepared by immunoSEQ multiplex PCR; TCRdb keeps only in-frame clonotypes and omits some of them. V, J and clone size reflect that table, while D and trimming were determined from the DNA. The table includes 100,000 or so clones, approximately 90% detected once. The ends were cut back, 2 bases at V and 3 bases at J, with 10 bases in the middle. Germline CDR1 reads SGHAT; CDR2 reads FQNNGV. This CDR3 is built from 14 residues. The TCR was taken from a woman aged 45-59 years in a cohort sampled during active COVID-19. V gene TRBV11-2 combines with J gene TRBJ2-5; D is uncertain. Source material: peripheral blood. The CDR3 DNA sequence: TGTGCCAGCAGCTTATCAACAGTAAAAGAGACCCAGTACTTC. Translating gives CASSLSTVKETQYF.